Presented here are 13 T cell receptor beta chains from one specimen sequenced in a study of blood T cell repertoires in COVID-19 (dated by TCRdb to the early 2020s). Library construction relied on the immunoSEQ multiplex PCR assay. TCRdb re-hosts the immuneACCESS table, in-frame sequences only. Its copies lack some clones; in the studies checked, an unresolved V gene accounts for under half of them, and the cause for the rest is not known. This sample has 150,000 to 200,000 clones in its table, and about 85% of those were observed once. The ten most abundant clones make up about 0.95% of the sample. Source material: peripheral blood. The receptors were gathered from a man aged 18 to 35 with acute or convalescent COVID-19.

V usage is TRBV27 and J usage is TRBJ2-2, with D possibly matching TRBD1 (6 bases). The CDR3 covers 15 residues. Germline values: CDR1 MNHEY, CDR2 SMNVEV (reference sequence). The V end lost 8 bases, the J end lost 0 bases, and 13 bases lay between the germline ends. This CDR3 reads CASRDRTANTGELFF. The CDR3 bases are TGTGCCAGCCGGGATAGGACAGCGAACACCGGGGAGCTGTTTTTT.

The genes are TRBV7-8 and TRBJ1-5; no firm D call. The ends were cut back, 2 bases at V and 0 bases at J, with 11 bases in the middle. Germline-derived CDR1 and CDR2 are SGHVS and FQNEAQ. The CDR3 has 16 residues. The CDR3 nucleotides read TGTGCCAGCAGCTTATATGGTCAGAATAGCAATCAGCCCCAGCATTTT. This encodes CASSLYGQNSNQPQHF.

This clone was counted only a few times. This rearrangement joins TRBV11-2 to TRBJ2-2; D is undetermined. This CDR3 has 15 amino acids. Germline CDR1 reads SGHAT; CDR2 reads FQNNGV. V was cut by 4 bases and J by 4 bases, with 13 bases left in between. The CDR3 here is CASSSPRFATGELFF. CDR3 nucleotide sequence: TGTGCCAGCAGCTCCCCGAGATTTGCCACCGGGGAGCTGTTTTTT.

The chain carries TRBV27 and TRBJ1-1; TRBD1 aligns across 7 bases. In germline, CDR1 is MNHEY, CDR2 SMNVEV (reference sequence). V dropped 5 bases and J dropped 2; count of bases not matched to a gene: 2. CDR3 length: 13 amino acids. In DNA form, the CDR3 reads TGTGCCAGCAGTGACAGGGAAAACACTGAAGCTTTCTTT. This codes for CASSDRENTEAFF.

V and J are TRBV27 and TRBJ2-3; 8 nucleotides agree with TRBD1. Germline CDR1 is MNHEY and CDR2 is SMNVEV (reference sequence). There are 19 residues in the CDR3. V shed 2 bases, J shed 4 bases, and the junction held 17 bases outside the gene matches. The DNA of the CDR3 is TGTGCCAGCAGTTTAATAGGGCTCCGGACAGGGAGGAAGTCAGATACGCAGTATTTT. Translation gives CASSLIGLRTGRKSDTQYF.

CDR3: CASSGRQGSQPQHF. The CDR3 coding sequence is TGTGCCAGCAGTGGAAGACAGGGAAGTCAGCCCCAGCATTTT. The chain couples TRBV27 to TRBJ1-5; 7 nucleotides match TRBD1. CDR1 and CDR2 (germline): MNHEY, SMNVEV (reference sequence). Losses at the gene ends were 5 bases for V and 6 bases for J; bases not matched to a gene: 7. There are 14 residues in the CDR3.

This chain links TRBV3-1 (or the pseudogene TRBV3-2) with TRBJ1-1; weak D call: TRBD1 (5 bases). The CDR3 sequence is 14 residues long. V lost 0 bases and J lost 5, with 10 bases in between. Germline V CDR1 and CDR2: LGHDT, YNNKEL (reference sequence). The CDR3 protein is CASSQESRETEAFF. DNA of the CDR3: TGTGCCAGCAGCCAAGAAAGCAGGGAAACTGAAGCTTTCTTT.

The DNA for the CDR3 is TGTGCCAGCGTGTTAGCGGGGGGGGAGACCCAGTACTTC. Translated, it gives CASVLAGGETQYF. This chain links TRBV3-1 (or the pseudogene TRBV3-2) with TRBJ2-5, with 11 bases matching TRBD2. Germline-derived CDR1 and CDR2 are LGHDT and YNNKEL (reference sequence). V gave up 8 bases and J gave up 5 bases; unmatched junction bases: 4. This CDR3 has 13 residues.

The rearrangement joins TRBV29-1 to TRBJ2-1, with a tentative D call TRBD2 (6 bases). The germline CDR1 and CDR2 sequences are SQVTM and ANQGSEA. The CDR3 totals 13 residues. Between the trimmed V and J ends, which lost 7 bases and 4 bases, there was a span of 14 bases. The CDR3 is CSAYLGGYNEQFF. The CDR3 DNA sequence: TGCAGCGCCTACCTGGGGGGTTACAATGAGCAGTTCTTC.

This clone showed up just once. The chain carries TRBV2 and TRBJ2-7, with 7 bases lining up with TRBD1. V was pared by 5 bases and J by 3 bases, with 7 bases of the junction left unmatched. The CDR3 extends over 14 amino acids. In germline, CDR1 is SNHLY, CDR2 FYNNEI. The CDR3 bases are TGTGCCAGCAGTCACGGGACAGTTGGCTACGAGCAGTACTTC. Its protein product is CASSHGTVGYEQYF.

The table lists this clone with a count of one. The chain has TRBV7-3 and TRBJ2-1; TRBD1 matches 7 bases. Germline CDR1 is SGHTA and CDR2 is FQGTGA. V gave up 5 bases and J gave up 2 bases; unmatched junction bases: 9. The CDR3 is made up of 16 amino acids. In nucleotides, the CDR3 is TGTGCCAGCAGCAAAGGACAGGCGAGTACCTACAATGAGCAGTTCTTC. Its translation is CASSKGQASTYNEQFF.

The chain couples TRBV5-6 to TRBJ2-1; TRBD1 matches 10 bases. J was trimmed by 6 bases and V by 0 bases; bases with no gene match: 3. Germline values: CDR1 SGHDT, CDR2 YYEEEE. This CDR3 has 15 amino acids. CDR3 nucleotide sequence: TGTGCCAGCAGCTTGGCTCGGGACAGGGGCAATGAGCAGTTCTTC. Translated, it gives CASSLARDRGNEQFF.

CDR3 sequence: CAWTVSADYGYTF. The CDR3 DNA reads TGTGCCTGGACGGTGTCAGCGGACTATGGCTACACCTTC. The genes are TRBV30 and TRBJ1-2, with no clear D. CDR3 size: 13 residues. Germline lookup yields CDR1 GTSNPN and CDR2 SVGIG (reference sequence). V was clipped by 4 bases and J by 3 bases, with 12 bases between them.